This T cell receptor (beta chain) stems from a study of cytomegalovirus exposure and HLA in healthy donors. PCR primers comprised 60 Vbeta and 13 Jbeta primers. Sequencing was performed with immunoSEQ multiplex PCR; in TCRdb, only in-frame clones are kept and a portion is missing. The sample has approximately 90,000 clones, roughly 85% seen once. This CDR3 has 14 residues. The trim removed 5 bases at V and 10 bases at J, leaving 8 bases unmatched. The V gene's germline CDR1 is SGHTA and CDR2 FQGNSA. This clone was seen only once. This sample also contains other DNA sequences that code for the same CDR3.

Sequencing input: PBMCs. The origin of this receptor is a man in his forties in good health and CMV-seropositive. The chain links TRBV7-2 to TRBJ2-1; 10 nucleotides align to TRBD2. The CDR3 sequence is CASSHGLAEEEQFF. The DNA for the CDR3 is TGTGCCAGCAGCCACGGACTAGCGGAGGAGGAGCAGTTCTTC.